This T cell receptor (beta chain) comes out of a study of blood T cell repertoires in COVID-19. Study-level background: Nucleic acid was either cDNA or gDNA, and it came from T cells, B-cell-depleted T cells, or PBMCs.

Enrolment of Seattle patients took place during active infection, and they were followed longitudinally. V trimming: 4 bases; J trimming: 0 bases; junction bases outside the gene matches: 9. From germline, CDR1 is SQVTM and CDR2 ANQGSEA. The CDR3 sequence is 17 residues long. Per the authors' pipeline: Reference gene primer amplification yielded estimated nucleated cell counts. Produced via immunoSEQ multiplex PCR; TCRdb's table is partial and in-frame only. The V and J calls and clone size are taken from that table; D and trimming were inferred from the DNA. This sample yields around 270,000 clones, of which around 85% are seen a single time; 0.7% to 0.9% belongs to the top ten.

This TCR derives from a human donor with COVID-19, enrolled during active disease. The donor label of this sample is uncertain. The genes are TRBV29-1 and TRBJ2-1; 10 bases align to TRBD2. The sample taken for sequencing was peripheral blood. The CDR3 reads CSVVLAGRPSSYNEQFF. The CDR3 nucleotides are TGCAGCGTTGTACTAGCGGGAAGACCCAGCTCCTACAATGAGCAGTTCTTC.